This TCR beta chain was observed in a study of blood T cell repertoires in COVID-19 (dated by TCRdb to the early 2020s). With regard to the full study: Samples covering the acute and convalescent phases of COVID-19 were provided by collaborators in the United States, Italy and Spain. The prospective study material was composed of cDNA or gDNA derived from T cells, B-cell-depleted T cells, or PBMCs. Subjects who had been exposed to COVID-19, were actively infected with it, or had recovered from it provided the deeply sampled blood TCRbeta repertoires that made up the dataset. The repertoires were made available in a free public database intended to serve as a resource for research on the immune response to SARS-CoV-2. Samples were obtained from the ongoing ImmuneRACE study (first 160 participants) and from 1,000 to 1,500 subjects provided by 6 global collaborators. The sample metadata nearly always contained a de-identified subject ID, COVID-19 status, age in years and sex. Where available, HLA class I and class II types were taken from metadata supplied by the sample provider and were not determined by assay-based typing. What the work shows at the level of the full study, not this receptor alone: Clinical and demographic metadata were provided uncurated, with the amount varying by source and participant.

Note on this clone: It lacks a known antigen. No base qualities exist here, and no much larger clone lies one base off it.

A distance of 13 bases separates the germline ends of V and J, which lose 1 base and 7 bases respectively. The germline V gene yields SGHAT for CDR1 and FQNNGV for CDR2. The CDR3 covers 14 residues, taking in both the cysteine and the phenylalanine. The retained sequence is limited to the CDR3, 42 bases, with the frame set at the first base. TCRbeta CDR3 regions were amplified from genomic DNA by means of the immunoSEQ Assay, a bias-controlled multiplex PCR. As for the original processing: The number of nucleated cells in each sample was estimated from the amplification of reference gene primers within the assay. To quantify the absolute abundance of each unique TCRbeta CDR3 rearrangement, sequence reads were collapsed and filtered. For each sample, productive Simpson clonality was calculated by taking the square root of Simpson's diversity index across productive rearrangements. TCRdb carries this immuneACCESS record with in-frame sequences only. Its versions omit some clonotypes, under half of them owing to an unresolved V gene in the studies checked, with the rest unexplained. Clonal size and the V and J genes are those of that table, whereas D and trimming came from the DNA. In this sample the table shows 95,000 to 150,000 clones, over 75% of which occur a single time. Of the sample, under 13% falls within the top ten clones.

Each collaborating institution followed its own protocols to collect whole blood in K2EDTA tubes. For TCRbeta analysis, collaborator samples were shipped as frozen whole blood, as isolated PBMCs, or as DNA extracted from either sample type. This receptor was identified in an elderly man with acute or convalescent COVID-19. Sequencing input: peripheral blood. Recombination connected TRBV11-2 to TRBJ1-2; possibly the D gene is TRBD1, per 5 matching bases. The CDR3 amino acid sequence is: CASSLGVGEVGYTF. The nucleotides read TGTGCCAGCAGCTTAGGGGTAGGGGAGGTTGGCTACACCTTC.